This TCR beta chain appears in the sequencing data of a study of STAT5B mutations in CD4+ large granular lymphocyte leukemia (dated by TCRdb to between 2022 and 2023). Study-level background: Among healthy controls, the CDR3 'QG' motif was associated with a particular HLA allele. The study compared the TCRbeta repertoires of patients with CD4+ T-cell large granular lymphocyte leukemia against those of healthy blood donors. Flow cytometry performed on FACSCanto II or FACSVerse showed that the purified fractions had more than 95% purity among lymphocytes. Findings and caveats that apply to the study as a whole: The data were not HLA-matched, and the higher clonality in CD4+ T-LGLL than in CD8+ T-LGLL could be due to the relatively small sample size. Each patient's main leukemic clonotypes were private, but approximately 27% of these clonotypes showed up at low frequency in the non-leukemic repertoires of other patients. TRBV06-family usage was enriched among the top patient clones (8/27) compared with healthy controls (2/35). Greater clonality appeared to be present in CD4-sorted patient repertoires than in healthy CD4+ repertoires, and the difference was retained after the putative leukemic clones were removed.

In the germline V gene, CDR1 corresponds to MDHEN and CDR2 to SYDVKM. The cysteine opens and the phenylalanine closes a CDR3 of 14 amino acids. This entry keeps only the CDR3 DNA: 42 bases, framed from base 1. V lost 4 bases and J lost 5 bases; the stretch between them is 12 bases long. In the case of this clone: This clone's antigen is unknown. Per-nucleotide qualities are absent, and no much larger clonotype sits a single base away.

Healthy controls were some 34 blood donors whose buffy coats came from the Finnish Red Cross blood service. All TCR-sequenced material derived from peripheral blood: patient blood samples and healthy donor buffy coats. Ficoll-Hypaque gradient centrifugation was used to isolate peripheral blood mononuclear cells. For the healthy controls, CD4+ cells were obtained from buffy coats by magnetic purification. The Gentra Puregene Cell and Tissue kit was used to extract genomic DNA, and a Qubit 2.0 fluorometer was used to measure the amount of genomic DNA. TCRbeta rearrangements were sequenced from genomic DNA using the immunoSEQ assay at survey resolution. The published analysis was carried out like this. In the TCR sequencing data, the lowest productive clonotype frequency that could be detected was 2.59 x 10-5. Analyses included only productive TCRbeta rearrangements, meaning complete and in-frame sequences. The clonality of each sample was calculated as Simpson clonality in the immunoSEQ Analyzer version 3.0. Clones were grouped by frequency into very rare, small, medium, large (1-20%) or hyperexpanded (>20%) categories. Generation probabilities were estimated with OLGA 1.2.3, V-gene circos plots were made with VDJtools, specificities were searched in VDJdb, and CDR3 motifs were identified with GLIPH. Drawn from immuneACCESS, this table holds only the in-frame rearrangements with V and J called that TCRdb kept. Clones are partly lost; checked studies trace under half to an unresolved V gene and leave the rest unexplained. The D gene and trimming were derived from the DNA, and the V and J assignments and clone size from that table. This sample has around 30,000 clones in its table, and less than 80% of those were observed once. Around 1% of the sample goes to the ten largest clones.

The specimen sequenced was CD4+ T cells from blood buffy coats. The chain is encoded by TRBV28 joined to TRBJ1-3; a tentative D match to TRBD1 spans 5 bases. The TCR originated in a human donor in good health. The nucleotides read TGTGCCAGCAGTTCTCCGGGGGGTAGAAACACCATATATTTT. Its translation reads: CASSSPGGRNTIYF. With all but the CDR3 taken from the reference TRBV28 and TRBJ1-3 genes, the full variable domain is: DVKVTQSSRYLVKRTGEKVFLECVQDMDHENMFWYRQDPGLGLRLIYFSYDVKMKEKGDIPEGYSVSREKKERFSLILESASTNQTSMYLCASSSPGGRNTIYFGEGSWLTVV.